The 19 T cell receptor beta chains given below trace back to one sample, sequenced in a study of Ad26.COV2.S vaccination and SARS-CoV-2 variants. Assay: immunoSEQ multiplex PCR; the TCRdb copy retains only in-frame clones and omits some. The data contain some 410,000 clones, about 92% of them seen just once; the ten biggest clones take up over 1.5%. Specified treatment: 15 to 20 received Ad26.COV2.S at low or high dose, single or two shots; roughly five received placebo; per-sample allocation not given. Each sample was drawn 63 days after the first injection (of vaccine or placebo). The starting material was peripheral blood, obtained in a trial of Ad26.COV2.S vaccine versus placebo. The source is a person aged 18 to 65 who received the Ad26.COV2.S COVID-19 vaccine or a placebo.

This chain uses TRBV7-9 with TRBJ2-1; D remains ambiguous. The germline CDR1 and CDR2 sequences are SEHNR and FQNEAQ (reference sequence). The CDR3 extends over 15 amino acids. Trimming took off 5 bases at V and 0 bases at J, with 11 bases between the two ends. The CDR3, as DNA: TGTGCCAGCAGCCCCGGCCCCAGCTCCTACAATGAGCAGTTCTTC. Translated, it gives CASSPGPSSYNEQFF.

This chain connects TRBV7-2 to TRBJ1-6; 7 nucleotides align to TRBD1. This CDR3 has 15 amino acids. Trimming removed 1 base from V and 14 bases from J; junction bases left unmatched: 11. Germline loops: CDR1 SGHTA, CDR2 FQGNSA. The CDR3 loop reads CASSLGGGQPGALHF. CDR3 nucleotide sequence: TGTGCCAGCAGCTTAGGAGGGGGACAGCCCGGGGCCCTCCACTTT.

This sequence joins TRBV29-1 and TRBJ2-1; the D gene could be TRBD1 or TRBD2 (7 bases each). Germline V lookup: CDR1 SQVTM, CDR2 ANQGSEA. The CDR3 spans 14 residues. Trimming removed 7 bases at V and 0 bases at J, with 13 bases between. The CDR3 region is CSAPGGGSYNEQFF. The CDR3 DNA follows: TGCAGCGCCCCAGGGGGGGGCTCCTACAATGAGCAGTTCTTC.

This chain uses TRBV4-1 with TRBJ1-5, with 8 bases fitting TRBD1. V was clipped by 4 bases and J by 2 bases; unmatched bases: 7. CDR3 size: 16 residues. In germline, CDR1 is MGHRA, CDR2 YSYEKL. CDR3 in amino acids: CASSRGQGGGNQPQHF. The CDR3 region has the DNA TGCGCCAGCAGCCGAGGACAGGGAGGGGGCAATCAGCCCCAGCATTTT.

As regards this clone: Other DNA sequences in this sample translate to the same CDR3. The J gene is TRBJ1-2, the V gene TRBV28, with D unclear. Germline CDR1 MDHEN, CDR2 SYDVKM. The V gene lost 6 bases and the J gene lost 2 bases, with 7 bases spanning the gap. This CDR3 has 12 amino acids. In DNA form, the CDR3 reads TGTGCCAGCAGACAGCTCAACTATGGCTACACCTTC. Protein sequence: CASRQLNYGYTF.

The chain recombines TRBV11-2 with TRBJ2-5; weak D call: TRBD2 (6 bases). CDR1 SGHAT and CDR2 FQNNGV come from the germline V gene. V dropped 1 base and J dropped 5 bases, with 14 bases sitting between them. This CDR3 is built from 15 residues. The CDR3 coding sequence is TGTGCCAGCAGCTTAGGTGTCGGGGGAAGGGAGACCCAGTACTTC. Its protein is CASSLGVGGRETQYF.

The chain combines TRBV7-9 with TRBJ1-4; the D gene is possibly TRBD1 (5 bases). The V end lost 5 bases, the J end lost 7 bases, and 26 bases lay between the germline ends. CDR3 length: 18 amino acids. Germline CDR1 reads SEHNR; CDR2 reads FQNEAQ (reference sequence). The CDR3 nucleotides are TGTGCCAGCAGCCAACTTACAGTCGAGCTGGGGCTCGGTGAAAAACTGTTTTTT. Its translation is CASSQLTVELGLGEKLFF.

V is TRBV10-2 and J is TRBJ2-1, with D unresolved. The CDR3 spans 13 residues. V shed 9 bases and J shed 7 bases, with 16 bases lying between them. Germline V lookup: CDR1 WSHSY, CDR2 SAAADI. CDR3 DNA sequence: TGCGCCAGTTGCTCGGCCCGTGGGAATGAGCAGTTCTTC. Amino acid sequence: CASCSARGNEQFF.

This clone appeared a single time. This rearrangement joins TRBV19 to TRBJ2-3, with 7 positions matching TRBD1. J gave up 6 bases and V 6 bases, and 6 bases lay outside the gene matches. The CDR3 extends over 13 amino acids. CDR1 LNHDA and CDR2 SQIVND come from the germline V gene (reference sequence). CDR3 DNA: TGTGCCAGTAGGGATAGGGGGCATGATACGCAGTATTTT. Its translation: CASRDRGHDTQYF. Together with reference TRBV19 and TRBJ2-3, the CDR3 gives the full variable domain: DGGITQSPKYLFRKEGQNVTLSCEQNLNHDAMYWYRQDPGQGLRLIYYSQIVNDFQKGDIAEGYSVSREKKESFPLTVTSAQKNPTAFYLCASRDRGHDTQYFGPGTRLTVL.

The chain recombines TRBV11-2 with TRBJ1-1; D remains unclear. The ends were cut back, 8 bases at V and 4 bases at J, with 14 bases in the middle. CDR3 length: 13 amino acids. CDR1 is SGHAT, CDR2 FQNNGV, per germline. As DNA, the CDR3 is TGTGCCAGCGGAAGTTTGGGTCGCACTGAAGCTTTCTTT. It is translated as CASGSLGRTEAFF.

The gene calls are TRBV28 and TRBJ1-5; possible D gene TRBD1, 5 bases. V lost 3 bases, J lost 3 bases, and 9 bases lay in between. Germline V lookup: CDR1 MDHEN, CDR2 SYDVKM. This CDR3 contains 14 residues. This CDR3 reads CASSLPGLNQPQHF. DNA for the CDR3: TGTGCCAGCAGTTTGCCAGGGCTCAATCAGCCCCAGCATTTT.

CDR3 residues: CASSQVGTGLDTQYF. CDR3 DNA: TGTGCCAGCAGCCAAGTGGGGACAGGGCTAGATACGCAGTATTTT. V and J are TRBV3-1 (or the pseudogene TRBV3-2) and TRBJ2-3; 9 bases are a match to TRBD1. CDR3 length: 15 amino acids. Unmatched junction bases numbered 4, after V lost 1 base and J lost 5 bases. The V gene's germline CDR1 is LGHDT and CDR2 YNNKEL (reference sequence).

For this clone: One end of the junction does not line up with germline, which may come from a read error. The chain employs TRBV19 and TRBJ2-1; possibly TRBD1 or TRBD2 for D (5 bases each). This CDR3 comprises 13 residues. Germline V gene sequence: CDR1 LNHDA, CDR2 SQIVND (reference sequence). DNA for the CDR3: TGTGCCAGTAGTGTATACCAGGGAGACCCCTGGCTCTTC. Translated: CASSVYQGDPWLF.

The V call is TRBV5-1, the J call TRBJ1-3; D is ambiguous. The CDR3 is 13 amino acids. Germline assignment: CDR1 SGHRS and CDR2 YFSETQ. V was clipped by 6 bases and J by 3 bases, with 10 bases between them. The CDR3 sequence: CASTRTDGNTIYF. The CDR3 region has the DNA TGCGCCAGCACCCGGACGGATGGAAACACCATATATTTT.

For the CDR3, the DNA is TGTGCCAGTAGTATGGGCAGGGGAGGAAATGAGCAGTTCTTC. It encodes CASSMGRGGNEQFF. The rearrangement joins TRBV19 to TRBJ2-1, with D tentatively TRBD1 or TRBD2 (6 bases each). CDR3 length: 14 amino acids. V was shortened by 3 bases and J by 7 bases, with 13 bases between the two germline ends. Germline assignment: CDR1 LNHDA and CDR2 SQIVND (reference sequence).

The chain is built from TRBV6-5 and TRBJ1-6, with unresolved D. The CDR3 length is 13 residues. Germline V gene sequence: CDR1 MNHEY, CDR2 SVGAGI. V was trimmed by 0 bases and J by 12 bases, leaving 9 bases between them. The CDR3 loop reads CASSYSIGEPLHF. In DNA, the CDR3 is TGTGCCAGCAGTTACTCGATTGGGGAACCCCTCCACTTT.

CDR3 bases: TGTGCCAGCAGCTTGGGTCCGGGACAGCATACCGGGGAGCTGTTTTTT. Its translation is CASSLGPGQHTGELFF. The rearrangement uses TRBV5-8 and TRBJ2-2, with TRBD1 matching 7 bases. The CDR3 sequence is 16 residues long. V trimming: 0 bases; J trimming: 5 bases; junction bases outside the gene matches: 7. Germline assignment: CDR1 SGHTS and CDR2 YDEGEE. Together with reference TRBV5-8 and TRBJ2-2, the CDR3 gives the full variable domain: EAGVTQSPTHLIKTRGQQATLRCSPISGHTSVYWYQQALGLGLQFLLWYDEGEERNRGNFPPRFSGRQFPNYSSELNVNALELEDSALYLCASSLGPGQHTGELFFGEGSRLTVL.

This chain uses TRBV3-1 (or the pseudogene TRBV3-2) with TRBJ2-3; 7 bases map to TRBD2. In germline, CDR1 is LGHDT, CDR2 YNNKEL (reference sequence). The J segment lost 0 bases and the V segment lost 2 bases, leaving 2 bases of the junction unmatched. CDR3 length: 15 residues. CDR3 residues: CASSQLSGSTDTQYF. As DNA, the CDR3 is TGTGCCAGCAGCCAACTTAGCGGGAGCACAGATACGCAGTATTTT.

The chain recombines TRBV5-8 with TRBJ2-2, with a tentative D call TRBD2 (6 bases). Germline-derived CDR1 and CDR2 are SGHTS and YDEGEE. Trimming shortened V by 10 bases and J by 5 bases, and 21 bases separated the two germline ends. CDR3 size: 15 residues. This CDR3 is CAGPGLRAGTGELFF. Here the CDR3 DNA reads TGTGCCGGGCCGGGACTCCGGGCGGGGACCGGGGAGCTGTTTTTT.